Shown below are 13 T cell receptor beta chains from a single sample sequenced in a study of identifying expanded T cells in peripheral blood. Sequenced by immunoSEQ multiplex PCR; TCRdb stores in-frame clones only, minus some. The sample lists fewer than 110,000 clones, approximately 88% seen once, with 15% to 20% in the top ten. The material sequenced was blood. These receptors were obtained from a person between 18 and 75 years old in good health.

V gene TRBV2 combines with J gene TRBJ1-6; the D is unclear. CDR1 and CDR2 (germline): SNHLY, FYNNEI. Between the trimmed V and J ends, which lost 9 bases and 9 bases, there was a span of 15 bases. The CDR3 length is 13 residues. Here the CDR3 reads CASHPQRGSPLHF. In DNA, the CDR3 is TGTGCCAGTCATCCTCAGCGGGGTTCACCCCTCCACTTT.

This chain connects TRBV12-2 to TRBJ1-3; the D call TRBD1 from the table was never checked on the DNA. TRBV12-2 is classified as a pseudogene. This CDR3 comprises 17 residues. The CDR3 protein is CASSNRGRKLSGNTIYF. As DNA, the CDR3 is TGTGCAAGTTCCAACAGGGGCAGGAAACTCTCTGGAAACACCATATATTTT.

A single count supports this clone. V usage is TRBV9 and J usage is TRBJ2-1; 8 nucleotides agree with TRBD2. The germline gives CDR1 SGDLS, CDR2 YYNGEE. This CDR3 comprises 15 residues. With 3 bases clipped from V and 8 bases from J, the junction kept 10 bases outside the gene matches. The CDR3 is CASSAYPGGADEQFF. CDR3 DNA sequence: TGTGCCAGCAGCGCCTACCCCGGGGGGGCCGATGAGCAGTTCTTC.

The chain carries TRBV19 and TRBJ1-5, with 9 nucleotides matching TRBD1. V was clipped by 10 bases and J by 5 bases; unmatched bases: 12. The CDR3 runs 15 residues. Germline V CDR1 and CDR2: LNHDA, SQIVND (reference sequence). The CDR3 DNA follows: TGTGCCACCTCGGACAGGGGACGTTTAGATCAGCCCCAGCATTTT. Its protein is CATSDRGRLDQPQHF.

The chain joins TRBV2 to TRBJ1-1; no firm D call. The CDR3 sequence is 13 residues long. V lost 6 bases, J lost 1 base, and 9 bases lay in between. Looked up from germline, CDR1 is SNHLY and CDR2 is FYNNEI. The CDR3 nucleotides are TGTGCCAGCAGGCCGGACGGGAACACTGAAGCTTTCTTT. This gives the protein CASRPDGNTEAFF.

V usage is TRBV6-6 and J usage is TRBJ1-1; D gene unclear. V shed 7 bases and J shed 1 base, with 13 bases lying between them. The CDR3 totals 14 residues. The V gene's germline CDR1 is MNHNY and CDR2 SVGAGI (reference sequence). The CDR3 DNA reads as TGTGCCAGCACTGCTCCCTCGAGGAACACTGAAGCTTTCTTT. It translates to CASTAPSRNTEAFF.

The V call is TRBV7-2, the J call TRBJ1-6; 9 nucleotides agree with TRBD1. The CDR3 is 15 amino acids. The V segment lost 2 bases and the J segment 5 bases; nucleotides outside the gene matches: 1. Germline lookup yields CDR1 SGHTA and CDR2 FQGNSA. The CDR3 region is CASSLRQGDNSPLHF. The CDR3 bases are TGTGCCAGCAGCTTAAGACAGGGGGATAATTCACCCCTCCACTTT.

The genes are TRBV2 and TRBJ2-5; TRBD1 agrees at 7 bases. This CDR3 region has 13 residues. Per germline, CDR1 SNHLY and CDR2 FYNNEI. V lost 6 bases and J lost 3; bases outside the gene matches: 4. The CDR3 loop reads CASSRTGEETQYF. In DNA, the CDR3 is TGTGCCAGCAGCCGCACAGGGGAAGAGACCCAGTACTTC.

The chain has TRBV15 and TRBJ1-5; D uncertain. CDR1 LNHNV and CDR2 YYDKDF come from the germline V gene (reference sequence). This CDR3 is 14 amino acids long. V was pared by 0 bases and J by 3 bases, with 6 bases between. As DNA, the CDR3 is TGTGCCACCAGCAGAGACAGAAACAATCAGCCCCAGCATTTT. Its translation: CATSRDRNNQPQHF. The full variable domain, rest sourced from reference TRBV15 and TRBJ1-5, is DAMVIQNPRYQVTQFGKPVTLSCSQTLNHNVMYWYQQKSSQAPKLLFHYYDKDFNNEADTPDNFQSRRPNTSFCFLDIRSPGLGDTAMYLCATSRDRNNQPQHFGDGTRLSIL.

This rearrangement joins TRBV6-6 to TRBJ2-7; 7 bases are shared with TRBD2. The CDR3 has 12 amino acids. Trimming cost V 11 bases and J 2 bases; bases outside gene matches: 6. Germline CDR1 is MNHNY and CDR2 is SVGAGI (reference sequence). The CDR3 loop is CAVSGRPYEQYF. The CDR3, as DNA: TGTGCCGTTTCCGGGAGGCCCTACGAGCAGTACTTC.

This chain links TRBV7-2 with TRBJ2-1; no firm D call. CDR3 length equals 15 residues. V was shortened by 5 bases and J by 0 bases, with 11 bases between the two germline ends. CDR1 SGHTA and CDR2 FQGNSA come from the germline V gene. CDR3 in DNA: TGTGCCAGCAGCCCGCCGGTTGGCTCCTACAATGAGCAGTTCTTC. It translates to CASSPPVGSYNEQFF.

The chain employs TRBV11-2 and TRBJ2-7, with a weak D call TRBD1 (6 bases). Germline values: CDR1 SGHAT, CDR2 FQNNGV. The V end lost 2 bases, the J end lost 2 bases, and 19 bases lay between the germline ends. The CDR3 is 17 amino acids. This CDR3 is CASSLIRSAGDPYEQYF. As DNA, the CDR3 is TGTGCCAGCAGCTTAATTCGGTCGGCAGGGGATCCCTACGAGCAGTACTTC.

The chain joins TRBV19 to TRBJ1-1, with 11 bases aligning to TRBD1. The CDR3 is 15 amino acids. The germline V gene encodes CDR1 LNHDA and CDR2 SQIVND (reference sequence). The V gene end was trimmed by 10 bases and the J gene end by 3 bases; junction bases not matched to a gene: 10. This chain's CDR3 is CATYGTGGPDTEAFF. The CDR3 DNA is TGTGCCACCTATGGGACAGGGGGACCAGACACTGAAGCTTTCTTT.